This T cell receptor (beta chain) stems from a study of PD-L1 blockade in urothelial cancer. Study context: Blood analysis occurred 3 weeks (second dose) and 6 weeks after treatment start. Median T cell yield from blood was 130,000 to 150,000.

Comments on this clone: Its target is not known.

Sequencing was performed with immunoSEQ multiplex PCR; in TCRdb, only in-frame clones are kept and a portion is missing. This sample has 50,000 or so clones, with more than 70% found just once. Time point indicated: pretreatment peripheral blood. Patients had locally advanced or metastatic urothelial carcinoma. V was trimmed by 0 bases and J by 7 bases, leaving 10 bases between them. The CDR3 runs 14 residues. Germline-derived CDR1 and CDR2 are MNHEY and SVGAGI. Study-wide results and caveats: The study found that durable-benefit patients expanded tumor-associated blood clones more at 3 weeks.

This material consisted of PBMCs, taken around atezolizumab (anti-PD-L1) treatment. The chain employs TRBV6-5 and TRBJ1-5, with D possibly TRBD1 on 5 matching bases. The receptor was isolated from a man between 60 and 75 years old with urothelial cancer. CDR3: CASSYSGATQPQHF. The CDR3 DNA follows: TGTGCCAGCAGTTACTCTGGGGCTACGCAGCCCCAGCATTTT.